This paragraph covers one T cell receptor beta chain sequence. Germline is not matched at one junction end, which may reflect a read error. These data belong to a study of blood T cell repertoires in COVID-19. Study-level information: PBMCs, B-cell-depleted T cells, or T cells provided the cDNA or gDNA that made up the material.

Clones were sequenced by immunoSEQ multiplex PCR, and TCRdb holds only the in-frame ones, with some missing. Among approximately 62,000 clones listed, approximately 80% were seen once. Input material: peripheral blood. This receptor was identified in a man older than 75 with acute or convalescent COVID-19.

This CDR3 is CASSPRQGATSEQFF. For the CDR3, the DNA is TGTGCTAGCAGCCCTCGACAGGGGGCCACCTCCGAGCAGTTCTTC. The V gene is TRBV7-7, the J gene TRBJ2-1; 10 positions agree with TRBD1. The CDR3 loop spans 15 amino acids. Germline V gene sequence: CDR1 SSHAT, CDR2 FNYEAQ (reference sequence).